The clone carrying this TCR beta chain was found a few times. Its antigen is currently unknown. The CDR3 is 15 amino acids. Germline V gives CDR1 MNHNS, CDR2 SASEGT. The J segment lost 2 bases and the V segment lost 1 base, leaving 0 bases of the junction unmatched. This sample was included in a study of cytomegalovirus exposure and HLA in healthy donors. General study findings and limits: Exclusion as indistinguishable affected some V segments, including TRBV6-2 and TRBV6-3. In an earlier analysis, about 90% or about 30%: the productive usage of most TCR beta V segments. Analysis performed later found about 18,000 TCR beta sequences associated with HLA alleles at 0.05 false discovery rate.

The PCR employed 60 Vbeta primers together with 13 Jbeta primers. The repertoire was sequenced with immunoSEQ multiplex PCR; TCRdb's copy has only in-frame clones and lacks some. The sample gives more than 200,000 clones, about 80% of which show up once; 6% is in the top ten. Sample: PBMCs. V usage is TRBV6-1 and J usage is TRBJ2-1; TRBD2 matches 9 bases. The receptor comes from a man aged 40-55 years in good health and CMV-seropositive. The CDR3 DNA sequence: TGTGCCAGCAGTGAAGGCGGGAGGGCCTACAATGAGCAGTTCTTC. As protein: CASSEGGRAYNEQFF.